The entry that follows covers one T cell receptor (beta chain) sequence. These data are taken from a study of blood T cell repertoires in COVID-19. Looking at the study overall: PBMCs, B-cell-depleted T cells, or T cells provided the cDNA or gDNA that made up the material.

CDR3 length: 16 amino acids. The V and J ends lost 4 bases and 4 bases, in that order; junction bases with no gene match: 10. Looked up from germline, CDR1 is SGHAT and CDR2 is FQNNGV. As handled by the study authors: Amplification of reference gene primers was used by the study to estimate nucleated cell counts. Profiled with immunoSEQ multiplex PCR; TCRdb holds only in-frame clones, not every one. V and J calls and clone size are copied from that table; D and trimming were computed from the DNA. In the table there are about 170,000 clones, about four fifths of which are singletons. The chain has TRBV11-2 and TRBJ1-1; 9 bases are a match to TRBD1. Source material: peripheral blood. The source of this sequence is a woman older than 75 with active or convalescent COVID-19. Written as DNA, the CDR3 is TGTGCCAGCAGCTACCGGGACAGGGTCCGGGGCACTGAAGCTTTCTTT. It specifies CASSYRDRVRGTEAFF.